The 21 T cell receptor beta chains reported below all come from one sample, sequenced in a study of T cell clones after liver transplantation (dated by TCRdb to between 2018 and 2021). The library came from the immunoSEQ multiplex PCR assay. The immuneACCESS repertoire file appears here via TCRdb, limited to in-frame rearrangements. These files lack a portion of the clones; in checked studies, under half of the deficit traces to unresolved V genes, and the cause of the others is not known. The sample includes roughly 65,000 clones, with 90% to 95% observed a single time. Over 0.9% of the sample lies in the top ten. This material consisted of CD4+ T cells from blood, taken approximately 25 months after liver transplant. The receptors here all came from a human patient who received a liver transplant. Following transplantation, part of the T cell population may be supplied by the graft donor rather than the patient.

This chain connects TRBV2 to TRBJ2-7, with D possibly being TRBD1 or TRBD2 (6 bases each). V gave up 7 bases and J gave up 2 bases, with 15 bases separating them. The CDR3 totals 14 residues. CDR1 is SNHLY, CDR2 FYNNEI, per germline. CDR3 coding DNA: TGTGCCAGCAAAGGGGTCCGGGGGCCCTACGAGCAGTACTTC. The encoded protein is CASKGVRGPYEQYF.

The V call is TRBV5-5, the J call TRBJ2-7; 10 positions match TRBD1. Germline V gene data show CDR1 as SGHKS and CDR2 as YYEKEE (reference sequence). The trim removed 2 bases at V and 6 bases at J, leaving 8 bases unmatched. This CDR3 spans 15 amino acids. This chain's CDR3 is CASSLLTGGAGEQYF. CDR3 sequence (DNA): TGTGCCAGCAGCTTATTGACAGGGGGCGCCGGCGAGCAGTACTTC.

A word on this clone: The sample has other DNA sequences that encode this CDR3 too. V gene TRBV27 combines with J gene TRBJ1-5; D possibly corresponds to TRBD1 (6 bases). V lost 3 bases and J lost 0, with 15 bases in between. This CDR3 has 17 residues. The V gene's germline CDR1 is MNHEY and CDR2 SMNVEV (reference sequence). The CDR3 bases are TGTGCCAGCAGTTTCAGGGGCCGAGACTATAGCAATCAGCCCCAGCATTTT. Its protein product is CASSFRGRDYSNQPQHF.

The rearrangement joins TRBV30 to TRBJ2-7; D gene unclear. The CDR3 consists of 11 residues. V lost 3 bases to trimming and J lost 2 bases, with 5 bases between them. Germline V CDR1 and CDR2: GTSNPN, SVGIG (reference sequence). The CDR3 reads CAWSGPYEQYF. The CDR3 DNA sequence: TGTGCCTGGAGCGGCCCCTACGAGCAGTACTTC.

The chain links TRBV4-1 to TRBJ1-5; D not certain. The CDR3 contains 14 residues. Per the germline V gene, CDR1 is MGHRA and CDR2 is YSYEKL. Deletions cut 1 base from V and 7 bases from J, with 11 bases between. In DNA form, the CDR3 reads TGCGCCAGCAGCCAAGGCGGGCTGGGGCAGCCCCAGCATTTT. Its protein is CASSQGGLGQPQHF.

The chain is built from TRBV6-6 and TRBJ2-7, with D perhaps TRBD2 (6 bases). CDR3 length: 13 residues. V was shortened by 0 bases and J by 8 bases, with 11 bases between the two germline ends. CDR1 and CDR2 from the germline V gene are MNHNY and SVGAGI (reference sequence). The CDR3, as DNA: TGTGCCAGCAGTTACTCGCCGGGAGAGAAGCAGTACTTC. Its translation is CASSYSPGEKQYF.

The chain links TRBV7-3 to TRBJ2-5, with D possibly called TRBD1 or TRBD2 (5 bases each). Looked up from germline, CDR1 is SGHTA and CDR2 is FQGTGA. V gave up 1 base and J gave up 4 bases, with 7 bases separating them. The CDR3 contains 13 residues. This CDR3 reads CASSLKRGETQYF. CDR3 DNA: TGTGCCAGCAGCTTAAAGAGGGGAGAGACCCAGTACTTC.

The V and J genes are TRBV5-6 and TRBJ2-1; 9 bases match TRBD2. The V gene's germline CDR1 is SGHDT and CDR2 YYEEEE. The CDR3 is 16 amino acids. The trim removed 1 base at V and 7 bases at J, leaving 9 bases unmatched. The CDR3 nucleotides are TGTGCCAGCAGCTTGAAGTTAGCGGGGGTTGGGAATGAGCAGTTCTTC. This translates into CASSLKLAGVGNEQFF. The whole variable domain, filled in from reference TRBV5-6 and TRBJ2-1, reads DAGVTQSPTHLIKTRGQQVTLRCSPKSGHDTVSWYQQALGQGPQFIFQYYEEEERQRGNFPDRFSGHQFPNYSSELNVNALLLGDSALYLCASSLKLAGVGNEQFFGPGTRLTVL.

The chain recombines TRBV7-9 with TRBJ2-7, with a weak D call TRBD1 (6 bases). V was trimmed by 7 bases and J by 4 bases, leaving 14 bases between them. The CDR3 totals 13 residues. Germline CDR1 SEHNR, CDR2 FQNEAQ (reference sequence). CDR3 sequence: CASTGSQGYEQYF. CDR3 nucleotide sequence: TGTGCCAGCACGGGATCACAGGGTTACGAGCAGTACTTC. Full variable domain (outside the CDR3, taken from reference TRBV7-9 and TRBJ2-7): DTGVSQNPRHKITKRGQNVTFRCDPISEHNRLYWYRQTLGQGPEFLTYFQNEAQLEKSRLLSDRFSAERPKGSFSTLEIQRTEQGDSAMYLCASTGSQGYEQYFGPGTRLTVT.

This clone was counted once. The chain couples TRBV7-6 to TRBJ2-1, with D perhaps matching TRBD2 (6 bases). Deletions cut 2 bases from V and 10 bases from J, with 12 bases between. The CDR3 has 13 amino acids. The germline gives CDR1 SGHVS, CDR2 FNYEAQ. The DNA of the CDR3 is TGTGCCAGCAGCTTATCGGGGGATCAGGAGCAGTTCTTC. Amino acid sequence: CASSLSGDQEQFF.

This clone was seen a single time. The chain recombines TRBV4-2 with TRBJ2-3; weak D call: TRBD1 (6 bases). The CDR3 sequence is 12 residues long. The ends were cut back, 3 bases at V and 6 bases at J, with 7 bases in the middle. Germline CDR1 is LGHNA and CDR2 is YNFKEQ. The CDR3 loop reads CASSQGADTQYF. DNA of the CDR3: TGTGCCAGCAGCCAGGGGGCGGATACGCAGTATTTT.

The table lists this clone with a few counts. The V gene is TRBV27, the J gene TRBJ1-2; 7 bases line up with TRBD1. The V segment lost 11 bases and the J segment 7 bases; nucleotides outside the gene matches: 19. There are 15 residues in the CDR3. Germline assignment: CDR1 MNHEY and CDR2 SMNVEV (reference sequence). CDR3 coding DNA: TGTGCCCGCTCCCCCAGGGGGTGGGAGTGGGGTGGCTACACCTTC. Amino acids: CARSPRGWEWGGYTF.

V usage is TRBV29-1 and J usage is TRBJ2-2; weak D call: TRBD1 (5 bases). Between the trimmed V and J ends, which lost 4 bases and 3 bases, there was a span of 9 bases. This CDR3 spans 13 amino acids. CDR1 SQVTM and CDR2 ANQGSEA come from the germline V gene. CDR3 residues: CSVADTYTGELFF. In DNA, the CDR3 is TGCAGCGTTGCGGACACCTACACCGGGGAGCTGTTTTTT.

The chain employs TRBV5-1 and TRBJ1-1; D is unresolved. Germline V gene sequence: CDR1 SGHRS, CDR2 YFSETQ. This CDR3 region has 14 residues. V was clipped by 0 bases and J by 1 base, with 7 bases between them. In nucleotides, the CDR3 is TGCGCCAGCAGCTTGGGAGATTCGAACACTGAAGCTTTCTTT. Its translation is CASSLGDSNTEAFF.

The J gene is TRBJ1-2, the V gene TRBV7-9, with no clear D. Germline V gene lookup returns CDR1 SEHNR and CDR2 FQNEAQ (reference sequence). The CDR3 runs to 15 residues. Trimming removed 5 bases at V and 3 bases at J, with 16 bases between. The DNA of the CDR3 is TGTGCCAGCAGCCTCCGTGCGGGCGGAGACTATGGCTACACCTTC. This gives the protein CASSLRAGGDYGYTF.

The rearrangement uses TRBV11-3 and TRBJ2-1, with TRBD1 matching 9 bases. V trimming: 4 bases; J trimming: 7 bases; junction bases outside the gene matches: 2. The germline V gene has CDR1 SGHNT and CDR2 YENEEA. This CDR3 has 13 residues. CDR3 region: CASSSDRGNEQFF. CDR3 nucleotide sequence: TGTGCCAGCAGCTCTGACAGGGGGAATGAGCAGTTCTTC.

This CDR3 is CSVAGTVTYEQYF. The CDR3, as DNA: TGCAGCGTTGCCGGGACAGTTACCTACGAGCAGTACTTC. The chain recombines TRBV29-1 with TRBJ2-7; 7 nucleotides match TRBD1. This CDR3 has 13 amino acids. Per germline, CDR1 SQVTM and CDR2 ANQGSEA. V trimming: 4 bases; J trimming: 2 bases; junction bases outside the gene matches: 5.

The V and J genes are TRBV11-3 and TRBJ1-3, with D perhaps matching TRBD1 (6 bases). Trimming removed 4 bases at V and 2 bases at J, with 12 bases between. The CDR3 covers 15 residues. Germline CDR1 reads SGHNT; CDR2 reads YENEEA. CDR3 in amino acids: CASSSTGRPGNTIYF. The CDR3 region has the DNA TGTGCCAGCAGCTCCACAGGGAGGCCTGGAAACACCATATATTTT.

J is TRBJ2-3 and V is TRBV28; the match to TRBD1 covers 7 bases. The CDR3 has 17 residues. V lost 1 base and J lost 3; bases outside the gene matches: 10. The germline V gene encodes CDR1 MDHEN and CDR2 SYDVKM. This chain's CDR3 is CASSLYRGRKNTDTQYF. The CDR3 nucleotides are TGTGCCAGCAGTTTATACAGGGGTCGGAAGAATACAGATACGCAGTATTTT.

This clone has only one observation. The chain's CDR3 is CASSRPGQGHEQFF. The CDR3 region has the DNA TGTGCCAGCAGTCGACCCGGACAGGGCCATGAGCAGTTCTTC. The rearrangement links TRBV7-2 to TRBJ2-1, with 8 positions matching TRBD1. CDR1 and CDR2 from the germline V gene are SGHTA and FQGNSA. Losses at the gene ends were 6 bases for V and 8 bases for J; bases not matched to a gene: 9. CDR3 length equals 14 residues.

This clone was seen once. This chain joins TRBV30 and TRBJ1-2, with D perhaps matching TRBD1 (5 bases). This CDR3 spans 15 amino acids. The V gene lost 0 bases and the J gene lost 5 bases, with 16 bases spanning the gap. Germline-derived CDR1 and CDR2 are GTSNPN and SVGIG (reference sequence). CDR3 DNA: TGTGCCTGGAGTGTAAGGGGACGGGAAGGGTATGGCTACACCTTC. This codes for CAWSVRGREGYGYTF.